This section outlines one TCR beta chain sequence together with its context. Its antigen remains unidentified. The CDR3 has 13 amino acids. The V gene lost 4 bases and the J gene lost 4 bases, with 10 bases spanning the gap. Germline lookup yields CDR1 LNHDA and CDR2 SQIVND (reference sequence). This entry is derived from a study of cytomegalovirus exposure and HLA in healthy donors. Notes on the study in general: Specific recognition of CMV antigens was confirmed in vitro for three chains (all CMV-associated). On later analysis, the bulk of CMV-associated TCR beta chains appeared to be HLA-restricted.

The PCR used 60 Vbeta and 13 Jbeta primers. Using immunoSEQ multiplex PCR, the repertoire was profiled, and TCRdb retains in-frame clones only, with some absent. This table has more than 95,000 clones, over 65% appearing once. The clonotype originates from a woman aged 35 to 49 in good health and CMV-seronegative. The sequenced material came from PBMCs. This chain joins TRBV19 and TRBJ1-1; D ambiguous. The CDR3 reads CASSTYEGTEAFF. CDR3 DNA: TGTGCCAGTAGTACATATGAGGGCACTGAAGCTTTCTTT.